This T cell receptor beta chain comes out of a study of T-cell memory formation after mild COVID-19. Findings of the study overall: Contracting clones localized mainly to CM and EM when CD4+ and mainly to EMRA when CD8+. Clones that contracted from day 15 to 85 were balanced CD4/CD8, while later expanders leaned CD4+.

The sample holds many counts of this clonotype. Its antigen remains unidentified. The CDR3 is made up of 14 amino acids. The germline CDR1 and CDR2 sequences are MNHNS and SASEGT. After removal of 7 bases from V and 8 bases from J, the junction contained 13 bases not matched to a gene. 5'RACE with constant-segment primers built TCRalpha and TCRbeta cDNA libraries with UMIs. TCRdb used MiXCR to reprocess the 5' RACE reads, holding one entry per CDR3 protein. The sample contains hundreds of thousands of distinct CDR3 sequences, about 20% of which appear only once. The sequencing input was PBMCs or a T cell subset sorted from them (not recorded which). This clonotype originated in an adult woman who had mild COVID-19 (a few samples of this study predate the infection). Cell type and time point are not known. The rearrangement links TRBV6-1 to TRBJ1-1; 7 positions agree with TRBD1. The CDR3 region has the DNA TGTGCCAGCATCGACCCACAGGGGTTAGCGGAAGCTTTCTTT. Protein product: CASIDPQGLAEAFF.